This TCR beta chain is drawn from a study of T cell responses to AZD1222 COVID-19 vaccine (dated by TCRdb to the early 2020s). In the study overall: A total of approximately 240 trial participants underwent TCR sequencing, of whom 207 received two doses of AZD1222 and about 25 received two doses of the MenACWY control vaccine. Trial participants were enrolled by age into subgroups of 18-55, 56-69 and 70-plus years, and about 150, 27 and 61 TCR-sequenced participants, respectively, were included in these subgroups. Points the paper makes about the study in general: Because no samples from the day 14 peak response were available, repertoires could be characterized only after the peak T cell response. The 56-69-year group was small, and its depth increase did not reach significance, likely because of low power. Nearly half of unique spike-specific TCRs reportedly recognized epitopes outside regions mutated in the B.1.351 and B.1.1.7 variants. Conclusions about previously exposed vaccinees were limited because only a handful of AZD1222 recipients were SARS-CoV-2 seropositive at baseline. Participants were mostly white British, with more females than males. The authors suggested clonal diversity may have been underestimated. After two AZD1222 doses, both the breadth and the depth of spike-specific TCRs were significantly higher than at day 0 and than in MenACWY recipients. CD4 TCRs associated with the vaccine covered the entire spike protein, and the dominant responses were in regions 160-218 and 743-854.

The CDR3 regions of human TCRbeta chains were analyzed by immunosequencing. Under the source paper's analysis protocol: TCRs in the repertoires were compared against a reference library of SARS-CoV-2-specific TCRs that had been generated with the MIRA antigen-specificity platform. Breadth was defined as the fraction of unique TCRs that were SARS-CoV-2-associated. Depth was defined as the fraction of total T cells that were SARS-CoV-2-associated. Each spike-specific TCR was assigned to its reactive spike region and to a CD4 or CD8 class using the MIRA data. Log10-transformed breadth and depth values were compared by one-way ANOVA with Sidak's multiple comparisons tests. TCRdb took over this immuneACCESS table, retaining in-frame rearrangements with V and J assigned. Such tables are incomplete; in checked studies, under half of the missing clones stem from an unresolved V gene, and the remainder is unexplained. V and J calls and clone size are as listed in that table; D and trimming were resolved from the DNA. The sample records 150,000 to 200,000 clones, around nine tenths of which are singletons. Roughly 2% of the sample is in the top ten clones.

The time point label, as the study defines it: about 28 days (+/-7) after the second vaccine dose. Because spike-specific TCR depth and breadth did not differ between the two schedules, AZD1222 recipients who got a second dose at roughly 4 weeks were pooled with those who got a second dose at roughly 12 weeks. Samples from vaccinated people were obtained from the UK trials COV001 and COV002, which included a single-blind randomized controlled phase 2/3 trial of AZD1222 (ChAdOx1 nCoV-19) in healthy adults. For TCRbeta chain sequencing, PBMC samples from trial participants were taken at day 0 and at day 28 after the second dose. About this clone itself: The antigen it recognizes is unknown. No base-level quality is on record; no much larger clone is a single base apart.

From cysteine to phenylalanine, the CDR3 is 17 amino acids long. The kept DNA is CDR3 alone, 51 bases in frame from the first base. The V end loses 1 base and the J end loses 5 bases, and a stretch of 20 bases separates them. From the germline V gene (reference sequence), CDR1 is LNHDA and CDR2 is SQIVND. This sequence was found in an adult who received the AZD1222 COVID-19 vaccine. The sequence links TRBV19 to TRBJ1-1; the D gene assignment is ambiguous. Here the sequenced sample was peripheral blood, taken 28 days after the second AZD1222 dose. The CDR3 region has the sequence CASSIGESSGRTTEAFF. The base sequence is TGTGCCAGTAGTATAGGGGAATCTTCGGGGAGGACGACTGAAGCTTTCTTT. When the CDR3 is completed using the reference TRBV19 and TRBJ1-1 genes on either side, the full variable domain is DGGITQSPKYLFRKEGQNVTLSCEQNLNHDAMYWYRQDPGQGLRLIYYSQIVNDFQKGDIAEGYSVSREKKESFPLTVTSAQKNPTAFYLCASSIGESSGRTTEAFFGQGTRLTVV.